This T cell receptor (beta chain) stems from a study of T cell clones after liver transplantation. The V gene's germline CDR1 is LNHDA and CDR2 SQIVND (reference sequence). The V end lost 4 bases, the J end lost 4 bases, and 13 bases lay between the germline ends. There are 14 residues in the CDR3. The protocol was immunoSEQ multiplex PCR, while the TCRdb copy is restricted to in-frame clones and leaves out a portion. The table shows some 120,000 clones, with 90% occurring only once. This chain uses TRBV19 with TRBJ1-2; D perhaps matches TRBD1 (5 bases). The source material was CD4+ T cells from blood, sampled 12 months after liver transplant. The origin of this receptor is a human patient who received a liver transplant. Some T cells may have originated in the graft donor. CDR3 coding DNA: TGTGCCAGTAGTACCGCTGTTAGGGGCTATGGCTACACCTTC. As protein: CASSTAVRGYGYTF.